The 30 T cell receptor beta chains listed next were all sequenced from one sample in a study of blood T cell repertoires in COVID-19. The protocol was immunoSEQ multiplex PCR, while the TCRdb copy is restricted to in-frame clones and leaves out a portion. Among 200,000 to 250,000 clones listed, under 90% were seen once. The sequenced sample was peripheral blood. All receptors come from a man in his forties or fifties with COVID-19, enrolled during active disease.

The gene calls are TRBV7-2 and TRBJ2-3; TRBD2 matches at 10 bases. Trimming cost V 1 base and J 6 bases; bases outside gene matches: 4. Germline values: CDR1 SGHTA, CDR2 FQGNSA. The CDR3 runs to 15 residues. The CDR3 is CASSLGAGGLDTQYF. The CDR3, as DNA: TGTGCCAGCAGCTTAGGAGCGGGGGGGCTTGATACGCAGTATTTT.

The chain links TRBV21-1 to TRBJ2-2; the D segment call TRBD2 is taken from the table without a DNA check. TRBV21-1 is a pseudogene locus. The CDR3 runs 18 residues. CDR3 coding DNA: TGTGCCAGCAGCAAAGCGCCGAGCGGGGGCCCGAACACCGGGGAGCTGTTTTTT. Encoded protein: CASSKAPSGGPNTGELFF.

The rearrangement uses TRBV7-9 and TRBJ2-7, with D unclear. The CDR3 runs to 13 residues. CDR1 is SEHNR, CDR2 FQNEAQ, per germline (reference sequence). Trimming stripped 0 bases from V and 6 bases from J, with 9 bases between. CDR3 sequence (DNA): TGTGCCAGCAGCTTAGCGCTAGGTGCCGAGCAGTACTTC. Translating gives CASSLALGAEQYF.

This chain connects TRBV18 to TRBJ1-5; the D gene is possibly TRBD1 (6 bases). Germline CDR1 reads KGHSH; CDR2 reads LQKENI. The V end lost 2 bases, the J end lost 0 bases, and 14 bases lay between the germline ends. The CDR3 totals 17 residues. The DNA for the CDR3 is TGTGCCAGCTCACCATCCAAAGGACAGCTTAGCAATCAGCCCCAGCATTTT. It yields the protein CASSPSKGQLSNQPQHF.

The rearrangement uses TRBV25-1 and TRBJ2-7; 15 bases map to TRBD2. This CDR3 comprises 15 residues. CDR1 and CDR2 (germline): MGHDK, SYGVNS. The V gene end was trimmed by 4 bases and the J gene end by 5 bases; junction bases not matched to a gene: 3. The CDR3 protein is CASSGGLAGGDEQYF. The CDR3 DNA reads TGTGCCAGCAGTGGGGGACTAGCGGGAGGTGACGAGCAGTACTTC.

This rearrangement joins TRBV18 to TRBJ1-1; a possible D gene is TRBD1 (5 bases). The length of the CDR3 is 15 residues. Per germline, CDR1 KGHSH and CDR2 LQKENI. The germline V and J ends were trimmed by 3 bases and 0 bases, with 11 bases remaining between them. CDR3 protein: CASSPFREMNTEAFF. The DNA for the CDR3 is TGTGCCAGCTCACCTTTCAGGGAAATGAACACTGAAGCTTTCTTT.

The V and J genes are TRBV7-3 and TRBJ1-6, with a tentative D call TRBD1 (6 bases). The germline V gene has CDR1 SGHTA and CDR2 FQGTGA. This CDR3 is 14 amino acids long. Between the trimmed V and J ends, which lost 5 bases and 6 bases, there was a span of 11 bases. The CDR3 DNA reads TGTGCCAGCAGCATCGGACAGAGTAATTCACCCCTCCACTTT. Its protein product is CASSIGQSNSPLHF.

This rearrangement joins TRBV5-6 to TRBJ2-5; D is perhaps TRBD2 (5 bases). The CDR3 contains 15 residues. CDR1 and CDR2 from the germline V gene are SGHDT and YYEEEE. With 0 bases removed from V and 0 bases from J, the gap between germline ends came to 9 bases. The CDR3 sequence: CASSLDGLYQETQYF. The CDR3 nucleotides are TGTGCCAGCAGCTTGGACGGACTGTACCAAGAGACCCAGTACTTC.

This clone was observed a single time. The chain links TRBV27 to TRBJ1-2, with D possibly TRBD1 on 6 matching bases. The CDR3 has 15 amino acids. Looked up from germline, CDR1 is MNHEY and CDR2 is SMNVEV (reference sequence). Trimming took 3 bases from V and 7 from J, leaving 18 bases between them. CDR3 DNA sequence: TGTGCCAGCAGTTTGGGACCGGGACAATCGATTGGCTACACCTTC. Translation: CASSLGPGQSIGYTF.

The table lists this clone with many counts. The chain uses TRBV7-2 and TRBJ2-7; the D gene is possibly TRBD1 (6 bases). The CDR3 loop spans 13 amino acids. CDR1 is SGHTA, CDR2 FQGNSA, per germline. The V end was cut by 4 bases, the J end by 3 bases, with 10 bases between. The CDR3 loop reads CASSSQQGYEQYF. For the CDR3, the DNA is TGTGCCAGCAGCTCCCAACAGGGCTACGAGCAGTACTTC.

The chain recombines TRBV5-6 with TRBJ2-5; 11 nucleotides line up with TRBD2. This CDR3 region has 16 residues. Per germline, CDR1 SGHDT and CDR2 YYEEEE. Unmatched junction bases numbered 3, after V lost 1 base and J lost 1 base. CDR3 sequence (DNA): TGTGCCAGCAGCTTGACTAGCGGGGGCCTCCAAGAGACCCAGTACTTC. Protein sequence: CASSLTSGGLQETQYF. The full variable domain, rest sourced from reference TRBV5-6 and TRBJ2-5, is DAGVTQSPTHLIKTRGQQVTLRCSPKSGHDTVSWYQQALGQGPQFIFQYYEEEERQRGNFPDRFSGHQFPNYSSELNVNALLLGDSALYLCASSLTSGGLQETQYFGPGTRLLVL.

The chain is built from TRBV5-6 and TRBJ2-1; no clear D gene. V dropped 0 bases and J dropped 2 bases, with 3 bases sitting between them. This CDR3 spans 13 amino acids. The germline V gene encodes CDR1 SGHDT and CDR2 YYEEEE. For the CDR3, the DNA is TGTGCCAGCAGCTTGGCCACCTACAATGAGCAGTTCTTC. Translated, it gives CASSLATYNEQFF.

This clone was counted only a few times. The junction departs from the called germline gene at one end, perhaps through a read error. The rearrangement uses TRBV6-6 and TRBJ1-3, with 8 bases that match TRBD1. Germline V gene lookup returns CDR1 MNHNY and CDR2 SVGAGI (reference sequence). The CDR3 sequence is 12 residues long. The CDR3 spells CASSLTQGAQTF. In nucleotides, the CDR3 is TGTGCCAGCAGTTTGACTCAGGGGGCCCAGACTTTT.

The chain uses TRBV27 and TRBJ2-3; D may be TRBD2 (5 bases). The CDR3 extends over 16 amino acids. Germline CDR1 reads MNHEY; CDR2 reads SMNVEV (reference sequence). Between the trimmed V and J ends, which lost 4 bases and 3 bases, there was a span of 17 bases. The chain's CDR3 is CASSSGKGRRTDTQYF. As DNA, the CDR3 is TGTGCCAGCAGTTCCGGGAAGGGAAGGAGGACAGATACGCAGTATTTT.

The chain carries TRBV6-2 or TRBV6-3 and TRBJ2-3; 7 bases map to TRBD1. Germline-derived CDR1 and CDR2 are MNHEY and SVGEGT. This CDR3 spans 16 amino acids. V lost 6 bases to trimming and J lost 3 bases; unmatched junction nucleotides: 12. CDR3 residues: CASSTTRDSRTDTQYF. The DNA for the CDR3 is TGTGCCAGCAGCACGACCCGGGACAGCAGGACAGATACGCAGTATTTT.

The CDR3 nucleotides read TGTGCCAGCAACCTGGACAGTAACGAGCAGTACTTC. This gives the protein CASNLDSNEQYF. This chain uses TRBV2 with TRBJ2-7, with D maybe TRBD1 (6 bases). The CDR3 covers 12 residues. Looked up from germline, CDR1 is SNHLY and CDR2 is FYNNEI. V was trimmed by 7 bases and J by 5 bases, leaving 12 bases between them.

This sequence joins TRBV5-6 and TRBJ2-7; no clear D gene. V lost 2 bases and J 5 bases, leaving 17 bases between the germline ends. Germline V gene data show CDR1 as SGHDT and CDR2 as YYEEEE. The CDR3 totals 15 residues. The CDR3 coding sequence is TGTGCCAGCAGCTTCCCCAGCAGGCAGCTCGACGAGCAGTACTTC. Translation: CASSFPSRQLDEQYF.

V usage is TRBV5-1 and J usage is TRBJ2-1; 11 bases map to TRBD2. The V and J ends lost 1 base and 7 bases, in that order; junction bases with no gene match: 4. This CDR3 has 15 amino acids. Germline CDR1 SGHRS, CDR2 YFSETQ. The CDR3 DNA is TGCGCCAGCAGCTTGACTAGCGGGAGTCCGAATGAGCAGTTCTTC. Encoded protein: CASSLTSGSPNEQFF. The full variable domain, completed using reference TRBV5-1 and TRBJ2-1, is KAGVTQTPRYLIKTRGQQVTLSCSPISGHRSVSWYQQTPGQGLQFLFEYFSETQRNKGNFPGRFSGRQFSNSRSEMNVSTLELGDSALYLCASSLTSGSPNEQFFGPGTRLTVL.

This clone was counted a single time. J is TRBJ2-5 and V is TRBV7-3; 8 positions agree with TRBD1. V lost 2 bases and J lost 3; bases outside the gene matches: 2. The CDR3 is 14 residues long. CDR1 is SGHTA, CDR2 FQGTGA, per germline. The CDR3 reads CASSLGDRKETQYF. The DNA for the CDR3 is TGTGCCAGCAGCTTAGGGGACAGGAAAGAGACCCAGTACTTC.

The chain couples TRBV12-3 or TRBV12-4 to TRBJ1-2; a weak D match, TRBD1 (6 bases). The V end lost 5 bases, the J end lost 6 bases, and 13 bases lay between the germline ends. This CDR3 has 13 amino acids. CDR3 sequence: CASSPDRTDGYTF. The CDR3 DNA is TGTGCCAGCAGTCCCGATCGGACAGATGGCTACACCTTC.

The genes are TRBV24-1 and TRBJ2-1, with D hard to call. V was shortened by 0 bases and J by 14 bases, with 13 bases between the two germline ends. The CDR3 extends over 13 amino acids. Germline assignment: CDR1 KGHDR and CDR2 SFDVKD. The CDR3, as DNA: TGTGCCACCAGTGATTTGCACACGGAGCACAAGTTCTTC. The encoded protein is CATSDLHTEHKFF.

The chain uses TRBV4-2 and TRBJ1-1, with 7 nucleotides matching TRBD1. Germline trimming cut 0 bases from V and 4 bases from J; bases unmatched to any gene: 17. Germline V CDR1 and CDR2: LGHNA, YNFKEQ. The CDR3 loop spans 19 amino acids. CDR3 DNA: TGTGCCAGCAGCCAAGACTGGGGCCGGGACAGAGGCCGTGGCACTGAAGCTTTCTTT. Translation gives CASSQDWGRDRGRGTEAFF.

This sequence joins TRBV28 and TRBJ1-6; 7 bases line up with TRBD1. This CDR3 comprises 17 residues. The germline gives CDR1 MDHEN, CDR2 SYDVKM. Losses at the gene ends were 6 bases for V and 5 bases for J; bases not matched to a gene: 13. This CDR3 reads CASRRLRQGIDNSPLHF. The CDR3 nucleotides read TGTGCCAGCAGAAGACTCAGACAGGGTATCGATAATTCACCCCTCCACTTT. Filled out from reference TRBV28 and TRBJ1-6, the complete variable domain reads DVKVTQSSRYLVKRTGEKVFLECVQDMDHENMFWYRQDPGLGLRLIYFSYDVKMKEKGDIPEGYSVSREKKERFSLILESASTNQTSMYLCASRRLRQGIDNSPLHFGNGTRLTVT.

The chain carries TRBV5-4 and TRBJ1-1; D possibly corresponds to TRBD1 (6 bases). The CDR3 has 15 residues. Germline V gene data show CDR1 as SGHNT and CDR2 as YYREEE (reference sequence). Trimming pared 2 bases from V and 3 bases from J, leaving 14 bases between. In DNA, the CDR3 is TGTGCCAGCAGCTTCTGGGGGGGGGCGGACACTGAAGCTTTCTTT. Translated, it gives CASSFWGGADTEAFF. Full variable domain (remainder filled in from reference TRBV5-4 and TRBJ1-1): ETGVTQSPTHLIKTRGQQVTLRCSSQSGHNTVSWYQQALGQGPQFIFQYYREEENGRGNFPPRFSGLQFPNYSSELNVNALELDDSALYLCASSFWGGADTEAFFGQGTRLTVV.

The chain's CDR3 is CAWSRLAQSYEQYF. CDR3 sequence (DNA): TGTGCCTGGAGCCGACTAGCGCAGTCCTACGAGCAGTACTTC. The chain employs TRBV30 and TRBJ2-7; 8 bases fit TRBD2. The trim removed 3 bases at V and 1 base at J, leaving 5 bases unmatched. CDR1 is GTSNPN, CDR2 SVGIG, per germline (reference sequence). This CDR3 is built from 14 residues.

The rearrangement links TRBV6-5 to TRBJ2-7, with 8 bases fitting TRBD1. The trim removed 5 bases at V and 4 bases at J, leaving 4 bases unmatched. The CDR3 has 13 residues. Germline CDR1 reads MNHEY; CDR2 reads SVGAGI. CDR3 sequence: CASSNGQGYEQYF. In nucleotides, the CDR3 is TGTGCCAGCAGTAACGGACAGGGATACGAGCAGTACTTC.

The chain combines TRBV29-1 with TRBJ2-5, with a weak D call TRBD1 (5 bases). Germline V lookup: CDR1 SQVTM, CDR2 ANQGSEA. The CDR3 loop spans 12 amino acids. Trimming removed 1 base at V and 5 bases at J, with 8 bases between. The CDR3 nucleotides are TGCAGCGTTGAAGGCAGGGTGGAGACCCAGTACTTC. This gives the protein CSVEGRVETQYF.

The J gene is TRBJ2-7, the V gene TRBV4-2, with 7 bases matching TRBD1. The CDR3 runs 21 residues. The trim removed 0 bases at V and 0 bases at J, leaving 20 bases unmatched. Germline V CDR1 and CDR2: LGHNA, YNFKEQ. CDR3 residues: CASSQEESTGPRIGISYEQYF. The CDR3 DNA reads as TGTGCCAGCAGCCAAGAGGAATCGACAGGGCCCAGGATTGGAATCTCCTACGAGCAGTACTTC.

The chain is built from TRBV5-1 and TRBJ1-1; TRBD1 matches at 8 bases. V gave up 4 bases and J gave up 11 bases; unmatched junction bases: 13. CDR1 is SGHRS and CDR2 is YFSETQ in the germline V gene. The CDR3 has 14 residues. The CDR3 reads CASSSAGQALDAFF. The CDR3 DNA is TGCGCCAGCAGCAGTGCGGGACAGGCTTTAGACGCTTTCTTT. The variable domain in full, completed from reference TRBV5-1 and TRBJ1-1, reads KAGVTQTPRYLIKTRGQQVTLSCSPISGHRSVSWYQQTPGQGLQFLFEYFSETQRNKGNFPGRFSGRQFSNSRSEMNVSTLELGDSALYLCASSSAGQALDAFFGQGTRLTVV.

The chain is built from TRBV12-3 or TRBV12-4 and TRBJ2-1, with D hard to call. V lost 5 bases and J lost 8, with 7 bases in between. This CDR3 region has 11 residues. CDR3 residues: CASSPSDEQFF. CDR3 sequence (DNA): TGTGCCAGCAGTCCGAGTGATGAGCAGTTCTTC.